The 22 T cell receptor beta chains listed next were all sequenced from one sample in a study of shared clonotypes between healthy human individuals. Here immunoSEQ multiplex PCR was the method, and the copy in TCRdb shows in-frame clones only, minus some. The table includes about 490,000 clones, 76% detected once. The specimen sequenced was PBMCs. The receptors were sampled from a woman between 40 and 50 years old in good health. Some clones in this sample may be carry-over from other donors' samples.

This chain uses TRBV19 with TRBJ2-2; D possibly corresponds to TRBD1 (6 bases). V dropped 8 bases and J dropped 1 base, with 14 bases sitting between them. The germline gives CDR1 LNHDA, CDR2 SQIVND (reference sequence). The CDR3 is made up of 15 amino acids. DNA of the CDR3: TGTGCCAGTGGGGGCAGGGAGAGGAACACCGGGGAGCTGTTTTTT. Protein sequence: CASGGRERNTGELFF.

J is TRBJ2-5 and V is TRBV28, with D perhaps TRBD1 (5 bases). Germline CDR1 and CDR2: MDHEN and SYDVKM. V lost 4 bases, J lost 1 base, and 22 bases lay in between. This CDR3 is 18 amino acids long. DNA of the CDR3: TGTGCCAGCAGTTCCGGTTGGGGCTCCCCAACGATCCAAGAGACCCAGTACTTC. It specifies CASSSGWGSPTIQETQYF.

The J gene is TRBJ1-1, the V gene TRBV7-6; no clear D. The germline V gene has CDR1 SGHVS and CDR2 FNYEAQ. V was cut by 6 bases and J by 0 bases, with 8 bases left in between. The CDR3 has 13 amino acids. The CDR3, as DNA: TGTGCCAGCAGTCACAACCTGAACACTGAAGCTTTCTTT. The encoded protein is CASSHNLNTEAFF.

The gene calls are TRBV2 and TRBJ2-1; 11 bases fit TRBD2. This CDR3 is built from 15 residues. Germline V gives CDR1 SNHLY, CDR2 FYNNEI. Trimming at V came to 5 bases and at J to 4 bases, leaving 4 bases not matched to a gene. The CDR3 region is CASSQRLAGYNEQFF. The CDR3 DNA follows: TGTGCCAGCAGTCAGAGACTAGCGGGGTACAATGAGCAGTTCTTC.

The V gene is TRBV18, the J gene TRBJ2-3, with TRBD2 matching 7 bases. Germline trimming cut 2 bases from V and 6 bases from J; bases unmatched to any gene: 11. The CDR3 totals 16 residues. Germline V CDR1 and CDR2: KGHSH, LQKENI. The CDR3 coding sequence is TGTGCCAGCTCACCAGGGCGAGGGAGGGCCGGCGATACGCAGTATTTT. Protein product: CASSPGRGRAGDTQYF.

This chain connects TRBV7-9 to TRBJ2-1; 15 bases fit TRBD2. The V gene end was trimmed by 5 bases and the J gene end by 8 bases; junction bases not matched to a gene: 4. Germline V CDR1 and CDR2: SEHNR, FQNEAQ (reference sequence). The CDR3 is 15 amino acids. CDR3: CASSPRTSGRDEQFF. CDR3 nucleotides: TGTGCCAGCAGCCCGAGGACTAGCGGGAGGGATGAGCAGTTCTTC. The full variable domain, rest sourced from reference TRBV7-9 and TRBJ2-1, is DTGVSQNPRHKITKRGQNVTFRCDPISEHNRLYWYRQTLGQGPEFLTYFQNEAQLEKSRLLSDRFSAERPKGSFSTLEIQRTEQGDSAMYLCASSPRTSGRDEQFFGPGTRLTVL.

This clone was seen only a few times. V gene TRBV7-8 combines with J gene TRBJ1-2; D unresolved. Germline loops: CDR1 SGHVS, CDR2 FQNEAQ. Between the trimmed V and J ends, which lost 0 bases and 5 bases, there was a span of 13 bases. This CDR3 is 15 amino acids long. The CDR3 region is CASSLAGRPTYGYTF. The CDR3 bases are TGTGCCAGCAGCTTAGCGGGTAGGCCAACATATGGCTACACCTTC.

The J gene is TRBJ2-1, the V gene TRBV9, with D possibly TRBD2 on 6 matching bases. Trimming cost V 0 bases and J 4 bases, with 11 bases left between them. This CDR3 has 15 residues. Germline CDR1 reads SGDLS; CDR2 reads YYNGEE. This chain's CDR3 is CASSVVSGPYNEQFF. For the CDR3, the DNA is TGTGCCAGCAGCGTAGTAAGCGGGCCTTACAATGAGCAGTTCTTC.

The chain joins TRBV5-5 to TRBJ1-2; 7 nucleotides agree with TRBD1. V lost 3 bases to trimming and J lost 10 bases; unmatched junction nucleotides: 21. This CDR3 region has 17 residues. CDR1 and CDR2 from the germline V gene are SGHKS and YYEKEE (reference sequence). CDR3 sequence: CASSYRDSRLEFSAYTF. The CDR3 DNA follows: TGTGCCAGCAGCTACCGGGACAGCCGTTTGGAGTTCAGCGCCTACACCTTC.

By share, this clone counts as medium-sized (0.01 to 0.1%). This CDR3 is also generated by other DNA sequences in the sample. The V and J genes are TRBV28 and TRBJ2-7; 7 bases are a match to TRBD2. V lost 6 bases, J lost 1 base, and 9 bases stayed unmatched. The V gene's germline CDR1 is MDHEN and CDR2 SYDVKM. The CDR3 loop spans 15 amino acids. The DNA for the CDR3 is TGTGCCAGCAGCGGACTAGGATGGGTTTCCTACGAGCAGTACTTC. Its protein is CASSGLGWVSYEQYF.

The genes are TRBV19 and TRBJ2-7; 8 nucleotides line up with TRBD1. The J segment lost 5 bases and the V segment lost 4 bases, leaving 7 bases of the junction unmatched. The CDR3 is 14 amino acids. Germline-derived CDR1 and CDR2 are LNHDA and SQIVND (reference sequence). The CDR3 spells CASSTLDRANEQYF. As DNA, the CDR3 is TGTGCCAGTAGTACCCTGGACAGGGCAAACGAGCAGTACTTC.

In its sample, this clone was seen once. The chain carries TRBV29-1 and TRBJ1-4; D not resolved. Per the germline V gene, CDR1 is SQVTM and CDR2 is ANQGSEA. CDR3 length equals 14 residues. The CDR3 loop is CSVNRDRNDGKLFF. The CDR3 DNA reads TGCAGTGTCAACCGGGATCGCAACGATGGAAAACTGTTTTTT.

This clone occurred a few times. The rearrangement uses TRBV10-3 and TRBJ1-2; 8 bases are a match to TRBD1. This CDR3 is 15 amino acids long. V lost 3 bases to trimming and J lost 0 bases; unmatched junction nucleotides: 3. Germline loops: CDR1 ENHRY, CDR2 SYGVKD. CDR3 sequence: CAISDPGQANYGYTF. The CDR3 region has the DNA TGTGCCATCAGTGACCCGGGACAGGCTAACTATGGCTACACCTTC.

This clone has only one observation. The chain carries TRBV6-5 and TRBJ2-7, with 11 bases identical to TRBD2. Germline loops: CDR1 MNHEY, CDR2 SVGAGI. Losses at the gene ends were 6 bases for V and 0 bases for J; bases not matched to a gene: 4. The CDR3 is made up of 15 amino acids. This chain's CDR3 is CASSPLAGGSYEQYF. In DNA form, the CDR3 reads TGTGCCAGCAGCCCTCTAGCGGGAGGCTCCTACGAGCAGTACTTC.

The chain couples TRBV28 to TRBJ2-7; 7 bases fit TRBD1. With V trimmed by 7 bases and J by 2 bases, 8 bases remained unmatched. The CDR3 loop spans 14 amino acids. CDR1 is MDHEN and CDR2 is SYDVKM in the germline V gene. The CDR3 sequence is CASTFPDRAYEQYF. The CDR3 DNA sequence: TGTGCCAGCACCTTCCCCGACAGGGCCTACGAGCAGTACTTC.

This sequence joins TRBV6-5 and TRBJ2-7; either TRBD1 or TRBD2 may supply D (5 bases each). The germline V and J ends were trimmed by 0 bases and 6 bases, with 12 bases remaining between them. This CDR3 contains 14 residues. Germline values: CDR1 MNHEY, CDR2 SVGAGI. The CDR3 bases are TGTGCCAGCAGTTACTCACGGGGCACCTTCGAGCAGTACTTC. The encoded protein is CASSYSRGTFEQYF.

The V call is TRBV7-3, the J call TRBJ2-1; D may be TRBD2 (5 bases). This CDR3 is 13 amino acids long. The germline V and J ends were trimmed by 5 bases and 10 bases, with 15 bases remaining between them. Looked up from germline, CDR1 is SGHTA and CDR2 is FQGTGA. In DNA form, the CDR3 reads TGTGCCAGCAGCCCGGGGAACCCAACCGAGCAGTTCTTC. Protein sequence: CASSPGNPTEQFF.

The genes are TRBV19 and TRBJ1-2, with 8 bases aligning to TRBD1. There are 15 residues in the CDR3. V dropped 5 bases and J dropped 5; count of bases not matched to a gene: 10. The germline V gene encodes CDR1 LNHDA and CDR2 SQIVND (reference sequence). The CDR3 protein is CASSPRTGKGYGYTF. The CDR3 DNA is TGTGCCAGTAGTCCCCGGACAGGGAAGGGTTATGGCTACACCTTC.

This clone was observed a handful of times. The V call is TRBV6-5, the J call TRBJ2-7; TRBD1 agrees at 8 bases. The CDR3 spans 15 residues. With V trimmed by 4 bases and J by 4 bases, 9 bases remained unmatched. Germline-derived CDR1 and CDR2 are MNHEY and SVGAGI. CDR3 coding DNA: TGTGCCAGCAGTTCCGGACAGGGCGATAATTACGAGCAGTACTTC. Translated: CASSSGQGDNYEQYF.

Only one count was recorded for this clone. The CDR3 DNA sequence: TGTGCCAGCAGTAAGAACAGGGGCTGGGGCTACACCTTC. This sequence encodes CASSKNRGWGYTF. The rearrangement uses TRBV28 and TRBJ1-2; TRBD1 matches 7 bases. Germline V gives CDR1 MDHEN, CDR2 SYDVKM. J lost 8 bases, V lost 5 bases, and 8 bases had no gene match. The length of the CDR3 is 13 residues.

Ten or more counts support this clone. The V call is TRBV19, the J call TRBJ2-5; tentative D call: TRBD1 (5 bases). With 3 bases removed from V and 7 bases from J, the gap between germline ends came to 12 bases. The length of the CDR3 is 13 residues. CDR1 is LNHDA and CDR2 is SQIVND in the germline V gene (reference sequence). The CDR3 loop reads CASSMQGVGTQYF. The CDR3 coding sequence is TGTGCCAGTAGTATGCAGGGTGTCGGGACCCAGTACTTC.

The chain has TRBV5-4 and TRBJ2-3; the match to TRBD2 covers 9 bases. Looked up from germline, CDR1 is SGHNT and CDR2 is YYREEE (reference sequence). Losses at the gene ends were 2 bases for V and 6 bases for J; bases not matched to a gene: 7. The CDR3 is 15 residues long. CDR3 nucleotide sequence: TGTGCCAGCAGCTTTTTTAGCGGGAGTGGCGATACGCAGTATTTT. Protein: CASSFFSGSGDTQYF.